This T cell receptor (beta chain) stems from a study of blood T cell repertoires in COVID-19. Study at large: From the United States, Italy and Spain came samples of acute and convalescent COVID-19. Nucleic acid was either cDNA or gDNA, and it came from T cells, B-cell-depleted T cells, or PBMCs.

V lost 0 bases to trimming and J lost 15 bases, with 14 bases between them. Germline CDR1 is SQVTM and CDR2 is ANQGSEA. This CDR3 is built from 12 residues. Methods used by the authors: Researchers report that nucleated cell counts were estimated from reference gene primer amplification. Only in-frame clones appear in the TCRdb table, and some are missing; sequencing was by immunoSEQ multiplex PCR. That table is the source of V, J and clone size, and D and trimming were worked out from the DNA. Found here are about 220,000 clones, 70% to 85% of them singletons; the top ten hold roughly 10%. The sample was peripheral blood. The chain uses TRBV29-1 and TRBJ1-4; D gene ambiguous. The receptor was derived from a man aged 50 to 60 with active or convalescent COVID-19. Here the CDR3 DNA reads TGCAGCGTTGAAGATATCCGCGACGGAGTGTTTTTT. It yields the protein CSVEDIRDGVFF.